These 18 T cell receptor beta chains came from one sample sequenced in a study of cytomegalovirus exposure and HLA in healthy donors. PCR amplification relied on 60 Vbeta primers (plus 13 Jbeta primers). Data came from immunoSEQ multiplex PCR; TCRdb stores just in-frame clones and leaves some out. The table has about 200,000 clones, around four fifths seen once. The sample consisted of PBMCs. Receptors were obtained from a woman aged 40 to 50 in good health and CMV-seronegative.

The V gene is TRBV7-2, the J gene TRBJ2-7; TRBD2 matches 7 bases. The CDR3 covers 14 residues. The trim removed 6 bases at V and 4 bases at J, leaving 9 bases unmatched. CDR1 SGHTA and CDR2 FQGNSA come from the germline V gene. The chain's CDR3 is CASRIGGSRYEQYF. CDR3 in DNA: TGTGCCAGCAGAATCGGCGGGAGTAGGTACGAGCAGTACTTC.

CDR3 protein: CASSEVSIGGYGYTF. The CDR3 DNA is TGTGCCAGCAGTGAAGTGTCGATAGGGGGCTATGGCTACACCTTC. J is TRBJ1-2 and V is TRBV2; D might be TRBD1 (6 bases). Trimming cost V 1 base and J 4 bases, with 13 bases left between them. The CDR3 covers 15 residues. CDR1 is SNHLY, CDR2 FYNNEI, per germline. Full variable domain (outside the CDR3, taken from reference TRBV2 and TRBJ1-2): EPEVTQTPSHQVTQMGQEVILRCVPISNHLYFYWYRQILGQKVEFLVSFYNNEISEKSEIFDDQFSVERPDGSNFTLKIRSTKLEDSAMYFCASSEVSIGGYGYTFGSGTRLTVV.

The V gene is TRBV18, the J gene TRBJ2-7, with D tentatively TRBD2 (7 bases). This CDR3 comprises 13 residues. Trimming removed 3 bases from V and 4 bases from J, with 10 bases in between. Germline V gene data show CDR1 as KGHSH and CDR2 as LQKENI. CDR3 sequence (DNA): TGTGCCAGCTCACCTAAGGGGGGGTACGAGCAGTACTTC. Amino acids: CASSPKGGYEQYF.

The rearrangement joins TRBV10-3 to TRBJ2-7, with 7 bases aligning to TRBD1. With V trimmed by 6 bases and J by 6 bases, 14 bases remained unmatched. The CDR3 is made up of 15 amino acids. Germline V CDR1 and CDR2: ENHRY, SYGVKD. CDR3 loop: CAISLGTDALSEQYF. Written as DNA, the CDR3 is TGTGCCATCAGCTTAGGGACAGATGCATTGAGCGAGCAGTACTTC.

This chain joins TRBV7-9 and TRBJ2-1; 10 nucleotides agree with TRBD2. The CDR3 consists of 16 residues. V trimming: 0 bases; J trimming: 3 bases; junction bases outside the gene matches: 2. Germline-derived CDR1 and CDR2 are SEHNR and FQNEAQ (reference sequence). CDR3 amino acids: CASSLAASGSYNEQFF. CDR3 nucleotides: TGTGCCAGCAGCTTAGCGGCTAGCGGGAGCTACAATGAGCAGTTCTTC.

The rearrangement uses TRBV27 and TRBJ1-1; D not certain. The CDR3 is 15 amino acids. V was clipped by 2 bases and J by 0 bases, with 10 bases between them. CDR1 is MNHEY, CDR2 SMNVEV, per germline (reference sequence). The CDR3 bases are TGTGCCAGCAGTTTACTCTCAGGAATGAACACTGAAGCTTTCTTT. It translates to CASSLLSGMNTEAFF.

A single count supports this clone. The rearrangement uses TRBV7-2 and TRBJ2-1, with 10 bases that match TRBD2. The germline V gene encodes CDR1 SGHTA and CDR2 FQGNSA. This CDR3 is built from 15 residues. The J segment lost 4 bases and the V segment lost 5 bases, leaving 5 bases of the junction unmatched. The CDR3 sequence is CASSLETSGYNEQFF. Here the CDR3 DNA reads TGTGCCAGCAGCCTAGAGACTAGCGGGTACAATGAGCAGTTCTTC.

The chain joins TRBV13 to TRBJ2-2; 9 positions match TRBD2. The J segment lost 0 bases and the V segment lost 6 bases, leaving 5 bases of the junction unmatched. From germline, CDR1 is PRHDT and CDR2 FYEKMQ (reference sequence). The CDR3 is 16 residues long. The CDR3 reads CASSSRTSANTGELFF. The DNA of the CDR3 is TGTGCCAGCAGTTCCCGGACTAGCGCGAACACCGGGGAGCTGTTTTTT.

The rearrangement uses TRBV5-1 and TRBJ1-2; no firm D call. V dropped 0 bases and J dropped 2 bases, with 8 bases sitting between them. CDR1 and CDR2 from the germline V gene are SGHRS and YFSETQ. This CDR3 comprises 14 residues. CDR3 coding DNA: TGCGCCAGCAGCTTGGAGGCGGGGAACTATGGCTACACCTTC. This encodes CASSLEAGNYGYTF.

J is TRBJ2-7 and V is TRBV11-2; a weak D match, TRBD2 (5 bases). Trimming removed 3 bases from V and 5 bases from J, with 8 bases in between. This CDR3 is 12 amino acids long. Germline assignment: CDR1 SGHAT and CDR2 FQNNGV. The DNA of the CDR3 is TGTGCCAGCAGCTTTGAGGGAAACGAGCAGTACTTC. Protein product: CASSFEGNEQYF.

This sequence joins TRBV7-9 and TRBJ2-1; no clear D gene. CDR1 is SEHNR, CDR2 FQNEAQ, per germline (reference sequence). Trimming stripped 1 base from V and 8 bases from J, with 12 bases between. The CDR3 covers 14 residues. In DNA form, the CDR3 reads TGTGCCAGCAGCTTAGTACAGTCCATATATGAGCAGTTCTTC. Its protein is CASSLVQSIYEQFF.

As concerns this clone: One end of the junction fails to match germline, which may point to a read error. The rearrangement uses TRBV7-9 and TRBJ2-5; 8 nucleotides align to TRBD1. This CDR3 spans 16 amino acids. In germline, CDR1 is SEHNR, CDR2 FQNEAQ (reference sequence). CDR3 DNA: TGTTCCAGCAGCCGGAGTCTAACAGGGGGCCAAGAGACCCAGTACTTC. Amino acid sequence: CSSSRSLTGGQETQYF.

This chain joins TRBV7-9 and TRBJ2-7, with D perhaps TRBD2 (6 bases). The CDR3 runs 14 residues. The V and J ends lost 4 bases and 2 bases respectively, with 12 bases between them. Germline CDR1 is SEHNR and CDR2 is FQNEAQ (reference sequence). CDR3 protein: CASSSSRGTYEQYF. The CDR3 nucleotides read TGTGCCAGCAGCTCCAGCCGGGGGACCTACGAGCAGTACTTC.

The chain recombines TRBV5-4 with TRBJ1-1; possibly TRBD1 for D (6 bases). CDR1 is SGHNT and CDR2 is YYREEE in the germline V gene (reference sequence). The CDR3 is 14 amino acids. The V and J ends lost 4 bases and 0 bases respectively, with 10 bases between them. The DNA of the CDR3 is TGTGCCAGCAGCGTAGGACAGTTGAACACTGAAGCTTTCTTT. Translation: CASSVGQLNTEAFF.

The chain carries TRBV19 and TRBJ1-1; 12 bases agree with TRBD1. CDR1 is LNHDA, CDR2 SQIVND, per germline (reference sequence). This CDR3 is built from 14 residues. V was pared by 5 bases and J by 6 bases, with 4 bases of the junction left unmatched. DNA of the CDR3: TGTGCCAGTAGTCGGGACAGGGGGCGATCTGAAGCTTTCTTT. Its protein product is CASSRDRGRSEAFF.

The V gene is TRBV6-1, the J gene TRBJ1-5; 10 bases are a match to TRBD1. The V gene end was trimmed by 5 bases and the J gene end by 1 base; junction bases not matched to a gene: 2. The germline V gene encodes CDR1 MNHNS and CDR2 SASEGT. The CDR3 consists of 15 residues. This chain's CDR3 is CASSWGQGSNQPQHF. The CDR3 DNA follows: TGTGCCAGCAGTTGGGGACAGGGGAGCAATCAGCCCCAGCATTTT.

The chain recombines TRBV30 with TRBJ1-2; TRBD1 aligns across 9 bases. Germline V gene lookup returns CDR1 GTSNPN and CDR2 SVGIG (reference sequence). Unmatched junction bases numbered 11, after V lost 4 bases and J lost 2 bases. CDR3 length: 16 residues. CDR3 residues: CAWNMYPGTGNYGYTF. CDR3 sequence (DNA): TGTGCCTGGAACATGTATCCGGGGACAGGGAACTATGGCTACACCTTC.

The CDR3 loop reads CASSVGLAGDTQYF. The CDR3 DNA reads TGTGCCAGCAGCGTGGGACTAGCGGGAGATACGCAGTATTTT. This sequence joins TRBV7-9 and TRBJ2-3; 12 bases map to TRBD2. Germline CDR1 is SEHNR and CDR2 is FQNEAQ (reference sequence). The CDR3 extends over 14 amino acids. J gave up 5 bases and V 5 bases, and 2 bases lay outside the gene matches.